This T cell receptor (beta chain) was captured in a study of OX40 agonist ivuxolimab in advanced cancers. Study-level information: Two cutaneous melanoma patients and one hepatocellular carcinoma patient, three in all, had partial responses.

This clone was recorded a few times. Its antigen is unidentified. The method was immunoSEQ multiplex PCR; TCRdb's version includes in-frame clones alone and lacks a portion of them. This table has around 53,000 clones, 60% to 80% appearing once. Trimming pared 0 bases from V and 6 bases from J, leaving 9 bases between. CDR3 size: 13 residues. Per germline, CDR1 MGHRA and CDR2 YSYEKL. Study-wide points: More expanded clones were seen, on average, in CD8+ T cells than in CD4+. Clonal expansion from baseline to week 6 occurred in both CD4+ and CD8+ T cells.

The chain employs TRBV4-1 and TRBJ2-7, with a weak D call TRBD2 (5 bases). Sequencing used CD4+ or CD8+ T cells sorted from blood, obtained in a trial of the OX40 agonist ivuxolimab. The clonotype comes from an adult with an advanced solid tumor such as melanoma, head and neck, liver or kidney cancer. The CDR3 bases are TGCGCCAGCAGCCAAGAGGGGAGAAGCGAGCAGTACTTC. As protein: CASSQEGRSEQYF.